This T cell receptor beta chain came from a study of blood T cell repertoires in COVID-19. Study details: COVID-19 samples from acute and convalescent phases originated in the United States, Italy and Spain.

The study recruited people aged 18 to 89 years across roughly 23 US areas. CDR1 is SGHVS and CDR2 is FQNEAQ in the germline V gene. The CDR3 consists of 16 residues. With 1 base clipped from V and 8 bases from J, the junction kept 11 bases outside the gene matches. Per the original methods: Reference gene primer amplification in the assay estimated nucleated cell counts. Libraries were prepared by immunoSEQ multiplex PCR; TCRdb keeps only in-frame clonotypes and omits some of them. The V and J calls and clone size come from that table; D and trimming were worked out from the DNA. The table shows over 150,000 clones, with approximately 86% occurring only once.

Sequencing was carried out using PBMCs or T cells enriched from blood (not recorded which). The chain recombines TRBV7-8 with TRBJ2-1; 7 bases are a match to TRBD2. The receptor's source is a woman younger than 45 who had recovered from COVID-19. Written as DNA, the CDR3 is TGTGCCAGCAGCTTAGGCCTTGGGCGGGAGAGGGATGAGCAGTTCTTC. As protein: CASSLGLGRERDEQFF.